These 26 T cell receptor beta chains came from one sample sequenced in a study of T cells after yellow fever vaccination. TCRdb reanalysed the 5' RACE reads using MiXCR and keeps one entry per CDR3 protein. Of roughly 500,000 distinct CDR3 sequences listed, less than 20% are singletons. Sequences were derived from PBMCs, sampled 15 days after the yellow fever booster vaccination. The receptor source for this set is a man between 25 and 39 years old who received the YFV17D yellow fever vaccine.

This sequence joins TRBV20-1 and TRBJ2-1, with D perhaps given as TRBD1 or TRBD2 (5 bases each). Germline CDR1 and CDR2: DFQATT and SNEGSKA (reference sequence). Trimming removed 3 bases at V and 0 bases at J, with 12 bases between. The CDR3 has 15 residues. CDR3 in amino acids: CSASHGAGSYNEQFF. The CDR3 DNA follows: TGCAGTGCTAGTCACGGGGCCGGCTCCTACAATGAGCAGTTCTTC.

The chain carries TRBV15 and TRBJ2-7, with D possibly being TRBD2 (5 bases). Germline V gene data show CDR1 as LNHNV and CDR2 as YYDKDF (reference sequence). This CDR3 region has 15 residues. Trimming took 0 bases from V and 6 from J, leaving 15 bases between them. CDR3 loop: CATSRDRSSAGEQYF. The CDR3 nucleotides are TGTGCCACCAGCAGAGACAGGTCTTCTGCGGGCGAGCAGTACTTC. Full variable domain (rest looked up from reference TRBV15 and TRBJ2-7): DAMVIQNPRYQVTQFGKPVTLSCSQTLNHNVMYWYQQKSSQAPKLLFHYYDKDFNNEADTPDNFQSRRPNTSFCFLDIRSPGLGDTAMYLCATSRDRSSAGEQYFGPGTRLTVT.

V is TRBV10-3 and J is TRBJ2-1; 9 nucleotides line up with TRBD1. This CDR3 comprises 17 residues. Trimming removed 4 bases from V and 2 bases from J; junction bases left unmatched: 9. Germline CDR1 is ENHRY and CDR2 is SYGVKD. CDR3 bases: TGTGCCATCAGTGGCAGAGGGGGACAGGGTACCTACAATGAGCAGTTCTTC. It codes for CAISGRGGQGTYNEQFF.

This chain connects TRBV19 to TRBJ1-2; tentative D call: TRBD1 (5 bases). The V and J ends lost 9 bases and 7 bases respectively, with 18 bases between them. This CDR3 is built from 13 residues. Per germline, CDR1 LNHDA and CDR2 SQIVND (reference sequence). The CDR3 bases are TGTGCCAGCCACGCCCTGGGGCCCGGTGGCTACACCTTC. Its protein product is CASHALGPGGYTF.

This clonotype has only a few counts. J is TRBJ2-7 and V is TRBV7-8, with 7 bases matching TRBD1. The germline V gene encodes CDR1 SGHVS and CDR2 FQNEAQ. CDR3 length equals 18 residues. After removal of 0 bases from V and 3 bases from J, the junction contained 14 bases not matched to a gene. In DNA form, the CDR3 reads TGTGCCAGCAGCTTAGCGAGCCAAACAGGGGCTTCTTACTACGAGCAGTACTTC. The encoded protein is CASSLASQTGASYYEQYF.

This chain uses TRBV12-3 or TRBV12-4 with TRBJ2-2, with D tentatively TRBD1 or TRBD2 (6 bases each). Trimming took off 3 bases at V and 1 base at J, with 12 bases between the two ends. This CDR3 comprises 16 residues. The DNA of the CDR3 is TGTGCCAGCAGTTTTTGGGGGGCCGGGAACACCGGGGAGCTGTTTTTT. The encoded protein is CASSFWGAGNTGELFF.

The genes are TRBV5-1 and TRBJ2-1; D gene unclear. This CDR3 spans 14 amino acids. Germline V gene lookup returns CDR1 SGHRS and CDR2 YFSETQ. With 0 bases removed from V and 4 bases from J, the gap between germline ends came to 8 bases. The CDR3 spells CASSLDAGYNEQFF. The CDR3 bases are TGCGCCAGCAGCTTGGATGCCGGATACAATGAGCAGTTCTTC.

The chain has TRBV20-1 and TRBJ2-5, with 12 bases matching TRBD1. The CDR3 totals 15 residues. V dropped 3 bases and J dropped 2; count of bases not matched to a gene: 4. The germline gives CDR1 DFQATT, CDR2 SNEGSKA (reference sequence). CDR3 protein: CSASGTGGKQETQYF. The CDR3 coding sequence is TGCAGTGCTAGTGGGACAGGGGGCAAGCAAGAGACCCAGTACTTC.

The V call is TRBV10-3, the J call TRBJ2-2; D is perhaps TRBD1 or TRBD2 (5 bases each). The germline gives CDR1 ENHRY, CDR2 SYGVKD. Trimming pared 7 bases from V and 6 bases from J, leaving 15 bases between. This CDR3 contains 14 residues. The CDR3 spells CAIKRDGRAGELFF. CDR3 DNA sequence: TGTGCCATCAAACGGGACGGAAGGGCCGGGGAGCTGTTTTTT.

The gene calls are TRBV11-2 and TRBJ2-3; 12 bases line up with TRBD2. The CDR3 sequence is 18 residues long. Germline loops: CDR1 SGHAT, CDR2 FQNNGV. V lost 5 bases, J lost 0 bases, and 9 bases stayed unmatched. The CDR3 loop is CASSPLAGGGASTDTQYF. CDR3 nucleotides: TGTGCCAGCAGCCCACTAGCGGGAGGTGGGGCTAGCACAGATACGCAGTATTTT.

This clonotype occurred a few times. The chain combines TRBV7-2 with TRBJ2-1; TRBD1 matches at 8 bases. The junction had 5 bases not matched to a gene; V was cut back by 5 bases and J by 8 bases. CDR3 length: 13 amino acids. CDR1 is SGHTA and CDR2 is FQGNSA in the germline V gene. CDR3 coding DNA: TGTGCCAGCAGCCCACAGGGGGGCGATGAGCAGTTCTTC. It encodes CASSPQGGDEQFF.

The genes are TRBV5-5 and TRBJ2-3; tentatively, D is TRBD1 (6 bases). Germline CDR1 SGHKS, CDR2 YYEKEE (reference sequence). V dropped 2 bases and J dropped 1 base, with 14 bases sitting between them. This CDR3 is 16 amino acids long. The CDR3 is CASSLPPAGGTDTQYF. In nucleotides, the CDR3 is TGTGCCAGCAGCTTACCGCCCGCAGGGGGCACAGATACGCAGTATTTT.

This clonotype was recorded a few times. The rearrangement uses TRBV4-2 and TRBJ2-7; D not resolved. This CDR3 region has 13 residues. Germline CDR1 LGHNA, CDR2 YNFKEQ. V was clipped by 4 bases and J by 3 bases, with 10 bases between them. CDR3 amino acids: CASSRDDLYEQYF. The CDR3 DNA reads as TGTGCCAGCAGCCGAGACGACCTCTACGAGCAGTACTTC.

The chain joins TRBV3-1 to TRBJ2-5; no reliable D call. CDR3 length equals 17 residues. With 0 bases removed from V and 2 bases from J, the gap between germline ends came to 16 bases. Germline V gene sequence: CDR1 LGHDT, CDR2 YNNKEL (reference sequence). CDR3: CASSQEIQSDKQETQYF. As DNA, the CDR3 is TGTGCCAGCAGCCAAGAAATCCAATCAGACAAGCAAGAGACCCAGTACTTC.

Here the CDR3 reads CSAREPSGSYEQYF. CDR3 bases: TGCAGTGCTAGAGAACCTAGCGGGAGTTACGAGCAGTACTTC. The gene calls are TRBV20-1 and TRBJ2-7; 10 nucleotides agree with TRBD2. CDR1 is DFQATT, CDR2 SNEGSKA, per germline (reference sequence). CDR3 size: 14 residues. V was pared by 0 bases and J by 4 bases, with 3 bases of the junction left unmatched.

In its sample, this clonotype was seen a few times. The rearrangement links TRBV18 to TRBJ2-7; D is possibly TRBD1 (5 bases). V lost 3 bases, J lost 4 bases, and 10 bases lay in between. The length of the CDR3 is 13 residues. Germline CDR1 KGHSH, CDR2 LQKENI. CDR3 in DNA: TGTGCCAGCTCACCGGCGGCAGGGTACGAGCAGTACTTC. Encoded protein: CASSPAAGYEQYF.

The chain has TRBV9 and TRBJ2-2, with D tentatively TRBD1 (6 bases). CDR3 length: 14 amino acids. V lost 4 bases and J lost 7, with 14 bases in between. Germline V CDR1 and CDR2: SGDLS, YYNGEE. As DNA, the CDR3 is TGTGCCAGCAGCCTTACAGGGATCATCGGGGAGCTGTTTTTT. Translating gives CASSLTGIIGELFF.

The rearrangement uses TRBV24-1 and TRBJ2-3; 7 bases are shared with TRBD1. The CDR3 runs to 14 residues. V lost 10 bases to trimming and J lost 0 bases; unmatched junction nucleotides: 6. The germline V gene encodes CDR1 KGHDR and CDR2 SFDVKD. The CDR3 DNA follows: TGTGCCACGACGCCGGGACAGAGCACAGATACGCAGTATTTT. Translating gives CATTPGQSTDTQYF.

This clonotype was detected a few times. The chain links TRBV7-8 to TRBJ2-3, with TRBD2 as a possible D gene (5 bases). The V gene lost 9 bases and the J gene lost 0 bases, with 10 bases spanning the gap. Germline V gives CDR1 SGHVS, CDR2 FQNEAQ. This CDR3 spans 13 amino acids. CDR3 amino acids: CASGLASTDTQYF. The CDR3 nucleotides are TGTGCCAGTGGGCTAGCAAGCACAGATACGCAGTATTTT.

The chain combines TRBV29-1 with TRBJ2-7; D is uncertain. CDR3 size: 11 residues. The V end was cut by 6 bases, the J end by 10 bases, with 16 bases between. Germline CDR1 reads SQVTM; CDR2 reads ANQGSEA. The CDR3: CSVGFSGRQYF. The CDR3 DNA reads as TGCAGCGTGGGTTTCTCAGGCAGACAGTACTTC.

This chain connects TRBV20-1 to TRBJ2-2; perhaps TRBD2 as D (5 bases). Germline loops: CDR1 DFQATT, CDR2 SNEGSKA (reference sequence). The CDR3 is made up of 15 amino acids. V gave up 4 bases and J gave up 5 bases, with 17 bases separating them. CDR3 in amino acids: CSAIPWTGTTGELFF. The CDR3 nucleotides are TGCAGTGCTATTCCCTGGACTGGTACGACCGGGGAGCTGTTTTTT.

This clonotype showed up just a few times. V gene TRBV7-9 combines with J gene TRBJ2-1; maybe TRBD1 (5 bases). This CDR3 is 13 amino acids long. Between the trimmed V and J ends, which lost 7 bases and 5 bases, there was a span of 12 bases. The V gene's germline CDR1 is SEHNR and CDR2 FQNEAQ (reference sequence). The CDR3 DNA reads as TGTGCCAGCATACTGACAGCTCACAATGAGCAGTTCTTC. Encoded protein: CASILTAHNEQFF.

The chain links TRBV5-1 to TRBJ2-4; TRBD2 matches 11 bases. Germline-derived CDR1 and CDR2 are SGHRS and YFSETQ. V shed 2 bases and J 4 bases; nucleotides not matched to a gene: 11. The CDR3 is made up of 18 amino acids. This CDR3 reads CASSFGTSGGAVKNIQYF. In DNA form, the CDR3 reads TGCGCCAGCAGCTTCGGGACTAGCGGAGGTGCTGTAAAAAACATTCAGTACTTC.

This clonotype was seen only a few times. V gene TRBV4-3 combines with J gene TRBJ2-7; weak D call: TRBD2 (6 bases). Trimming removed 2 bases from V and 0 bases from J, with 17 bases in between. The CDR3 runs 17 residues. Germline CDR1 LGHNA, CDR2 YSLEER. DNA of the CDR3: TGCGCCAGCAGCCAACACTCGCGCGCGGGGAGCTCCTACGAGCAGTACTTC. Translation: CASSQHSRAGSSYEQYF.

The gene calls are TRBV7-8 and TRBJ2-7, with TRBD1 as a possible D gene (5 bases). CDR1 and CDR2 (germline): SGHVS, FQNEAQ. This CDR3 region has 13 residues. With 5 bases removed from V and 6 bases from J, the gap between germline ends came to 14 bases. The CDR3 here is CASSRAGFSEQYF. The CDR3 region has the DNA TGTGCCAGCAGCCGGGCAGGGTTTAGCGAGCAGTACTTC.

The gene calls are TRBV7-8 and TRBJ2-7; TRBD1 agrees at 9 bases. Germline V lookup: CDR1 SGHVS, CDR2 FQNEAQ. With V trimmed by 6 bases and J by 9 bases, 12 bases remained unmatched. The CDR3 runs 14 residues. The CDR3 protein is CASRIDRGSRGQYF. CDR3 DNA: TGTGCCAGCAGAATCGACAGGGGGTCGCGCGGGCAGTACTTC.